This T cell receptor (beta chain) is from a study of T cells in Graves' hyperthyroidism and ophthalmopathy. Across the study: The initial diagnosis was the point when peripheral blood was collected, ahead of any treatment.

This clonotype has at least ten counts. The study excluded patients with uncontrolled infection, other autoimmune disease, pregnancy or lactation. This CDR3 has 14 residues. With 2 bases removed from V and 3 bases from J, the gap between germline ends came to 11 bases. The germline V gene encodes CDR1 SGHNT and CDR2 YYREEE (reference sequence). The TCR beta CDR3 regions underwent amplification using RNA transcripts as the source. Primed by the HTBI set, a first-round RT-PCR was run on the TCR CDR3. From the multiplex PCR reads, TCRdb called clonotypes with MiXCR, one entry per CDR3 protein. The data contain some 570,000 distinct CDR3 sequences, roughly 18% of them seen just once; the ten biggest clones take up roughly 18%.

The clonotype was recovered from a woman aged 18-29 years with Graves' ophthalmopathy. The specimen was blood. The chain carries TRBV5-4 and TRBJ1-1; the D gene is possibly TRBD1 (5 bases). The CDR3 DNA sequence: TGTGCCAGCAGCTTACTTTTGGGGGACACTGAAGCTTTCTTT. Residues: CASSLLLGDTEAFF. Filled out from reference TRBV5-4 and TRBJ1-1, the complete variable domain reads ETGVTQSPTHLIKTRGQQVTLRCSSQSGHNTVSWYQQALGQGPQFIFQYYREEENGRGNFPPRFSGLQFPNYSSELNVNALELDDSALYLCASSLLLGDTEAFFGQGTRLTVV.